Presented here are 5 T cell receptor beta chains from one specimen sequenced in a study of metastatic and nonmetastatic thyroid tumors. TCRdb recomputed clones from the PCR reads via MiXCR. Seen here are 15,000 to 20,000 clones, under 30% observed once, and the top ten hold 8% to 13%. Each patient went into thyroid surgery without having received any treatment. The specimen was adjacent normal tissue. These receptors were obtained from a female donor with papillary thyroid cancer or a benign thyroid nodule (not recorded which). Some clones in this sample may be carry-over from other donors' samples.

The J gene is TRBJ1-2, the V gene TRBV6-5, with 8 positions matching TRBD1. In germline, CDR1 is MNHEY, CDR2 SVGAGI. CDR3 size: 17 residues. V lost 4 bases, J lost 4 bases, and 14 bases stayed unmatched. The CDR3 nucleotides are TGTGCCAGCAGTTCCCTCTTGGGCAGGGGGCGCGCCTATGGCTACACCTTC. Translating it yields CASSSLLGRGRAYGYTF.

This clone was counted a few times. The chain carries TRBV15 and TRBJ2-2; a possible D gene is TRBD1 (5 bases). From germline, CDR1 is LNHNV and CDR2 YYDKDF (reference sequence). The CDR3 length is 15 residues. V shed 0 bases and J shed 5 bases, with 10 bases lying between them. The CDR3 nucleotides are TGTGCCACCAGCAGAGATACAGGAAAAACCGGGGAGCTGTTTTTT. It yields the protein CATSRDTGKTGELFF.

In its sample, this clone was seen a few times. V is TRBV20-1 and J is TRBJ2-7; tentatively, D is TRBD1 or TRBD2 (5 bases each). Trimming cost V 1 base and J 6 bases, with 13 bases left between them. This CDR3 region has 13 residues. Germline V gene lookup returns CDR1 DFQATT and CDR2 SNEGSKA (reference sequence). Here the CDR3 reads CSARGAGGTEQYF. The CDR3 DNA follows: TGCAGTGCTAGAGGGGCAGGTGGGACCGAGCAGTACTTC.

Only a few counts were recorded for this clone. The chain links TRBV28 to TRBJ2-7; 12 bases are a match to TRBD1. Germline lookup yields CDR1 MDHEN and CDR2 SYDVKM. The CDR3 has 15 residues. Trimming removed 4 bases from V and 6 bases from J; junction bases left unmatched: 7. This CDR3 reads CASSSPGQGASEQYF. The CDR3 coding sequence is TGTGCCAGCAGTTCTCCGGGACAGGGGGCGTCCGAGCAGTACTTC. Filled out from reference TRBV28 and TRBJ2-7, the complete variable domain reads DVKVTQSSRYLVKRTGEKVFLECVQDMDHENMFWYRQDPGLGLRLIYFSYDVKMKEKGDIPEGYSVSREKKERFSLILESASTNQTSMYLCASSSPGQGASEQYFGPGTRLTVT.

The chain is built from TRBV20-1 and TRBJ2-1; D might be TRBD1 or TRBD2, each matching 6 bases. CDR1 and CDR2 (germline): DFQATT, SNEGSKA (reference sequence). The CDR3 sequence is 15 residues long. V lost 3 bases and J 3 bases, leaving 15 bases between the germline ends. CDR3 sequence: CSASKGGGRYNEQFF. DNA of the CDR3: TGCAGTGCTAGTAAGGGGGGTGGACGCTACAATGAGCAGTTCTTC.